Presented here are 25 T cell receptor beta chains from one specimen sequenced in a study of T cell responses to AZD1222 COVID-19 vaccine. Assay used: immunoSEQ multiplex PCR; TCRdb lists only in-frame clones, some missing. The sample has around 260,000 clones; approximately 93% are singletons. This specimen was peripheral blood, taken on day 0 of AZD1222 vaccination. Receptors were obtained from an adult in good health.

The chain recombines TRBV5-1 with TRBJ1-1, with 9 bases identical to TRBD1. Per the germline V gene, CDR1 is SGHRS and CDR2 is YFSETQ. The CDR3 has 17 residues. Losses at the gene ends were 2 bases for V and 0 bases for J; bases not matched to a gene: 8. CDR3 sequence: CASSLGQGWMMNTEAFF. The CDR3 DNA reads as TGCGCCAGCAGCTTAGGACAGGGGTGGATGATGAACACTGAAGCTTTCTTT.

The chain links TRBV10-3 to TRBJ2-1; 7 positions match TRBD2. Germline CDR1 is ENHRY and CDR2 is SYGVKD. V was clipped by 4 bases and J by 3 bases; unmatched bases: 15. The CDR3 contains 18 residues. CDR3 in amino acids: CAISAPQNWAGDYNEQFF. CDR3 DNA: TGTGCCATCAGTGCCCCTCAGAACTGGGCGGGGGACTACAATGAGCAGTTCTTC.

The count of this clone is one. V and J are TRBV5-6 and TRBJ1-5; D ambiguous. CDR1 and CDR2 from the germline V gene are SGHDT and YYEEEE. The CDR3 is made up of 15 amino acids. V dropped 4 bases and J dropped 2 bases, with 13 bases sitting between them. The CDR3 region has the DNA TGTGCCAGCAGCACCGCGTCTGCCGGCAATCAGCCCCAGCATTTT. It is translated as CASSTASAGNQPQHF. The full variable domain, its missing parts supplied by reference TRBV5-6 and TRBJ1-5, is DAGVTQSPTHLIKTRGQQVTLRCSPKSGHDTVSWYQQALGQGPQFIFQYYEEEERQRGNFPDRFSGHQFPNYSSELNVNALLLGDSALYLCASSTASAGNQPQHFGDGTRLSIL.

This clone was seen once. The chain recombines TRBV19 with TRBJ2-3; TRBD2 matches 10 bases. Per germline, CDR1 LNHDA and CDR2 SQIVND (reference sequence). The CDR3 totals 13 residues. V shed 6 bases, J shed 6 bases, and the junction held 3 bases outside the gene matches. The CDR3 nucleotides are TGTGCCAGTAGACCTAGCGGGGGTGATACGCAGTATTTT. It yields the protein CASRPSGGDTQYF. Looking up the rest from reference TRBV19 and TRBJ2-3 gives the full variable domain: DGGITQSPKYLFRKEGQNVTLSCEQNLNHDAMYWYRQDPGQGLRLIYYSQIVNDFQKGDIAEGYSVSREKKESFPLTVTSAQKNPTAFYLCASRPSGGDTQYFGPGTRLTVL.

The chain couples TRBV6-5 to TRBJ2-7; the match to TRBD2 covers 8 bases. Germline values: CDR1 MNHEY, CDR2 SVGAGI. Trimming took 2 bases from V and 3 from J; bases not matched to a gene: 9. The CDR3 has 16 amino acids. The CDR3 reads CASSYAPGTRGYEQYF. CDR3 DNA sequence: TGTGCCAGCAGTTACGCCCCGGGGACTAGGGGCTACGAGCAGTACTTC.

The rearrangement uses TRBV5-6 and TRBJ2-6; 7 nucleotides line up with TRBD2. Germline V gene lookup returns CDR1 SGHDT and CDR2 YYEEEE. V lost 4 bases to trimming and J lost 0 bases; unmatched junction nucleotides: 4. The CDR3 has 16 residues. The CDR3 DNA sequence: TGTGCCAGCAGCCCCGGGGGGATCTCTGGGGCCAACGTCCTGACTTTC. The encoded protein is CASSPGGISGANVLTF.

The chain uses TRBV5-1 and TRBJ1-1; D is unresolved. Germline CDR1 SGHRS, CDR2 YFSETQ. Trimming removed 1 base from V and 7 bases from J, with 8 bases in between. The CDR3 has 12 amino acids. CDR3: CASSLRANEAFF. The CDR3 DNA is TGCGCCAGCAGCTTGAGGGCAAATGAAGCTTTCTTT.

In its sample, this clone was seen once. The chain joins TRBV7-6 to TRBJ1-6; 9 bases map to TRBD1. The germline V gene encodes CDR1 SGHVS and CDR2 FNYEAQ. The trim removed 4 bases at V and 7 bases at J, leaving 5 bases unmatched. The CDR3 spans 15 residues. The CDR3 spells CASSSGTGNNSPLHF. The DNA for the CDR3 is TGTGCCAGCAGCTCTGGGACAGGGAACAATTCACCCCTCCACTTT.

This sequence joins TRBV6-5 and TRBJ2-7; D could derive from TRBD1 or TRBD2 (6 bases each). With 7 bases removed from V and 2 bases from J, the gap between germline ends came to 18 bases. This CDR3 comprises 15 residues. Germline V gives CDR1 MNHEY, CDR2 SVGAGI. This CDR3 reads CASKGGRGSTYEQYF. CDR3 coding DNA: TGTGCCAGCAAGGGGGGAAGGGGGAGCACCTACGAGCAGTACTTC.

The chain carries TRBV4-1 and TRBJ1-5, with 8 positions matching TRBD1. Germline V gene sequence: CDR1 MGHRA, CDR2 YSYEKL. This CDR3 comprises 17 residues. J was trimmed by 6 bases and V by 1 base; bases with no gene match: 11. The CDR3 reads CASSQAPDRGPGQPQHF. Here the CDR3 DNA reads TGCGCCAGCAGCCAAGCCCCAGACAGGGGACCTGGTCAGCCCCAGCATTTT.

The J gene is TRBJ2-1, the V gene TRBV9; 9 bases align to TRBD2. The length of the CDR3 is 16 residues. Unmatched junction bases numbered 9, after V lost 0 bases and J lost 8 bases. CDR1 and CDR2 (germline): SGDLS, YYNGEE. The CDR3 spells CASSVAGAGGPHEQFF. The CDR3 coding sequence is TGTGCCAGCAGCGTAGCGGGGGCGGGAGGGCCTCATGAGCAGTTCTTC.

This clone was seen only once. J is TRBJ1-1 and V is TRBV5-4; maybe TRBD1 (5 bases). CDR1 is SGHNT, CDR2 YYREEE, per germline (reference sequence). CDR3 length equals 13 residues. Deletions cut 5 bases from V and 3 bases from J, with 11 bases between. DNA for the CDR3: TGTGCCAGCAGACCCGGGGGGGACACTGAAGCTTTCTTT. As protein: CASRPGGDTEAFF.

The chain has TRBV27 and TRBJ1-6; no reliable D call. The germline V gene has CDR1 MNHEY and CDR2 SMNVEV (reference sequence). This CDR3 is built from 15 residues. Trimming stripped 5 bases from V and 6 bases from J, with 14 bases between. The CDR3 reads CASSPRELTNSPLHF. The CDR3 region has the DNA TGTGCCAGCAGTCCAAGGGAATTAACTAATTCACCCCTCCACTTT.

This chain uses TRBV7-7 with TRBJ1-4; TRBD1 might be the D (5 bases). Trimming shortened V by 2 bases and J by 7 bases, and 14 bases separated the two germline ends. The CDR3 totals 15 residues. Germline-derived CDR1 and CDR2 are SSHAT and FNYEAQ (reference sequence). The CDR3 DNA reads TGTGCCAGCAGCTTAAGGGTCGGGGACGGTGAAAAACTGTTTTTT. This translates into CASSLRVGDGEKLFF.

CDR3 nucleotide sequence: TGTGCCAGCAGTTTAGCAGGGATATCTAATGAAAAACTGTTTTTT. Translating it yields CASSLAGISNEKLFF. The chain is built from TRBV28 and TRBJ1-4, with a weak D call TRBD1 (5 bases). The CDR3 has 15 residues. Germline CDR1 is MDHEN and CDR2 is SYDVKM. V lost 2 bases to trimming and J lost 3 bases, with 10 bases between them.

The chain employs TRBV15 and TRBJ2-1, with TRBD1 matching 11 bases. The CDR3 runs to 15 residues. The germline CDR1 and CDR2 sequences are LNHNV and YYDKDF (reference sequence). V lost 5 bases to trimming and J lost 5 bases; unmatched junction nucleotides: 5. CDR3 protein: CATSGQGALNNEQFF. The CDR3 DNA reads as TGTGCCACCAGCGGACAGGGGGCGCTCAACAATGAGCAGTTCTTC. The whole variable domain, remainder taken from reference TRBV15 and TRBJ2-1, is DAMVIQNPRYQVTQFGKPVTLSCSQTLNHNVMYWYQQKSSQAPKLLFHYYDKDFNNEADTPDNFQSRRPNTSFCFLDIRSPGLGDTAMYLCATSGQGALNNEQFFGPGTRLTVL.

The chain is built from TRBV3-1 (or the pseudogene TRBV3-2) and TRBJ2-7; 8 nucleotides agree with TRBD1. The germline gives CDR1 LGHDT, CDR2 YNNKEL (reference sequence). The trim removed 4 bases at V and 3 bases at J, leaving 11 bases unmatched. The CDR3 contains 16 residues. The CDR3 nucleotides are TGTGCCAGCAGCCGGGTTCGTAGACAGGGGTACTACGAGCAGTACTTC. This gives the protein CASSRVRRQGYYEQYF.

The CDR3 coding sequence is TGTGCCATCAGCGGGGCGGCTAGCGGGAGTGGTTCCTACGAGCAGTACTTC. As protein: CAISGAASGSGSYEQYF. The rearrangement uses TRBV10-3 and TRBJ2-7; 10 nucleotides match TRBD2. This CDR3 has 17 amino acids. V lost 6 bases, J lost 1 base, and 12 bases stayed unmatched. CDR1 ENHRY and CDR2 SYGVKD come from the germline V gene.

The chain links TRBV6-5 to TRBJ1-1; D remains unclear. The CDR3 loop spans 14 amino acids. Trimming took 6 bases from V and 1 from J, leaving 12 bases between them. Germline CDR1 MNHEY, CDR2 SVGAGI. The CDR3 here is CASSWGKGNTEAFF. The CDR3 nucleotides are TGTGCCAGCAGCTGGGGTAAGGGGAACACTGAAGCTTTCTTT.

This chain uses TRBV7-9 with TRBJ1-2; D may be TRBD1 (5 bases). V was cut by 7 bases and J by 7 bases, with 19 bases left in between. This CDR3 contains 14 residues. Germline V CDR1 and CDR2: SEHNR, FQNEAQ (reference sequence). CDR3 protein: CASTPPAGWGGYTF. CDR3 sequence (DNA): TGTGCCAGCACCCCCCCGGCAGGGTGGGGTGGCTACACCTTC.

DNA for the CDR3: TGTGCCAGCAGCTTGGTATCCGGGGAGCTGTTTTTT. Its translation: CASSLVSGELFF. The chain couples TRBV5-4 to TRBJ2-2, with D unclear. Trimming took 0 bases from V and 6 from J, leaving 3 bases between them. The CDR3 covers 12 residues. Germline lookup yields CDR1 SGHNT and CDR2 YYREEE (reference sequence).

This chain joins TRBV3-1 (or the pseudogene TRBV3-2) and TRBJ1-4; D unresolved. The CDR3 sequence is 15 residues long. Germline V gives CDR1 LGHDT, CDR2 YNNKEL (reference sequence). V was shortened by 5 bases and J by 5 bases, with 15 bases between the two germline ends. In DNA, the CDR3 is TGTGCCAGCAGCAAATACCGTGACGGGAATGAAAAACTGTTTTTT. This translates into CASSKYRDGNEKLFF.

The chain employs TRBV7-3 and TRBJ1-1; D gene ambiguous. The CDR3 totals 13 residues. Per the germline V gene, CDR1 is SGHTA and CDR2 is FQGTGA. Trimming cost V 0 bases and J 3 bases, with 5 bases left between them. CDR3 nucleotide sequence: TGTGCCAGCAGCTTAACGTCGGACACTGAAGCTTTCTTT. Encoded protein: CASSLTSDTEAFF.

The J gene is TRBJ2-1, the V gene TRBV4-1; tentatively, D is TRBD2 (6 bases). This CDR3 spans 17 amino acids. V was pared by 1 base and J by 4 bases, with 17 bases between. Germline V gene lookup returns CDR1 MGHRA and CDR2 YSYEKL. CDR3 residues: CASSQGPPGVAYNEQFF. The CDR3 DNA reads TGCGCCAGCAGCCAAGGGCCCCCGGGAGTTGCGTACAATGAGCAGTTCTTC.

About this clone: Other DNA sequences within the sample encode an identical CDR3. The rearrangement joins TRBV3-1 (or the pseudogene TRBV3-2) to TRBJ1-2; no reliable D call. The CDR3 has 11 amino acids. V lost 3 bases to trimming and J lost 5 bases, with 4 bases between them. Germline assignment: CDR1 LGHDT and CDR2 YNNKEL (reference sequence). CDR3 sequence: CASSQGYGYTF. In DNA form, the CDR3 reads TGTGCCAGCAGCCAGGGGTATGGCTACACCTTC.